One sample yielded the 26 T cell receptor beta chains listed below, sequenced in a study of blood T cell repertoires in COVID-19. Libraries were prepared by immunoSEQ multiplex PCR; TCRdb keeps only in-frame clonotypes and omits some of them. Altogether about 180,000 clones are present, less than 90% being singletons, with the ten largest covering about 20%. What was sequenced was peripheral blood. The receptors derive from a man in his 70s with active or convalescent COVID-19.

The chain employs TRBV6-2 or TRBV6-3 and TRBJ1-1, with D perhaps matching TRBD1 (6 bases). The CDR3 runs to 12 residues. Germline loops: CDR1 MNHEY, CDR2 SVGEGT. V gave up 6 bases and J gave up 7 bases, with 12 bases separating them. CDR3 nucleotide sequence: TGTGCCAGCAGCCTGACAGGCAATGAAGCTTTCTTT. Protein product: CASSLTGNEAFF.

The genes are TRBV28 and TRBJ2-7; 8 nucleotides agree with TRBD2. J lost 2 bases, V lost 5 bases, and 11 bases had no gene match. Germline CDR1 MDHEN, CDR2 SYDVKM. This CDR3 is 16 amino acids long. CDR3 amino acids: CASSTKPGLGTYEQYF. DNA for the CDR3: TGTGCCAGCAGTACCAAACCGGGACTAGGCACCTACGAGCAGTACTTC.

V usage is TRBV18 and J usage is TRBJ2-1; 8 bases match TRBD2. This CDR3 has 16 amino acids. Germline V gene sequence: CDR1 KGHSH, CDR2 LQKENI. V lost 2 bases and J lost 3; bases outside the gene matches: 6. The CDR3 is CASSPLTGGLYNEQFF. CDR3 nucleotide sequence: TGTGCCAGCTCACCATTGACGGGGGGGCTCTACAATGAGCAGTTCTTC.

The chain has TRBV11-2 and TRBJ1-1; possible D gene TRBD1, 6 bases. V was clipped by 5 bases and J by 5 bases, with 15 bases between them. Germline CDR1 is SGHAT and CDR2 is FQNNGV. The CDR3 consists of 14 residues. The CDR3 is CASSEQGLGTEAFF. CDR3 in DNA: TGTGCCAGCAGCGAACAGGGTCTCGGGACTGAAGCTTTCTTT.

The V call is TRBV3-1 (or the pseudogene TRBV3-2), the J call TRBJ1-2; a weak D match, TRBD1 (6 bases). V gave up 3 bases and J gave up 5 bases, with 19 bases separating them. The CDR3 runs to 16 residues. CDR1 is LGHDT and CDR2 is YNNKEL in the germline V gene (reference sequence). The CDR3 sequence is CASSQEGGGRVYGYTF. In nucleotides, the CDR3 is TGTGCCAGCAGCCAGGAAGGGGGGGGCAGGGTGTATGGCTACACCTTC.

This chain joins TRBV18 and TRBJ1-1; D call uncertain. Trimming removed 2 bases from V and 5 bases from J, with 9 bases in between. This CDR3 has 13 amino acids. CDR1 KGHSH and CDR2 LQKENI come from the germline V gene. CDR3 amino acids: CASSPSSGTEAFF. The CDR3 region has the DNA TGTGCCAGCTCACCATCCTCCGGGACTGAAGCTTTCTTT.

V usage is TRBV6-5 and J usage is TRBJ2-5; TRBD2 might be the D (6 bases). Trimming took 5 bases from V and 4 from J, leaving 11 bases between them. The CDR3 extends over 13 amino acids. Germline V gene lookup returns CDR1 MNHEY and CDR2 SVGAGI. CDR3 sequence (DNA): TGTGCCAGCAGTCAAAGGGGAGGAGAGACCCAGTACTTC. Translated: CASSQRGGETQYF.

The V and J genes are TRBV7-8 and TRBJ1-6, with a possible D match to TRBD1 (6 bases). CDR1 and CDR2 from the germline V gene are SGHVS and FQNEAQ. This CDR3 contains 15 residues. V lost 3 bases to trimming and J lost 3 bases, with 9 bases between them. The CDR3 DNA reads as TGTGCCAGCAGCTTGGGACAAAGCTATAATTCACCCCTCCACTTT. This codes for CASSLGQSYNSPLHF.

This chain joins TRBV18 and TRBJ2-2; D perhaps matches TRBD2 (6 bases). CDR3 length: 16 amino acids. V shed 5 bases and J shed 1 base, with 14 bases lying between them. Germline V gene lookup returns CDR1 KGHSH and CDR2 LQKENI. Here the CDR3 reads CASSAWDWGNTGELFF. The CDR3 coding sequence is TGTGCCAGCTCAGCTTGGGACTGGGGGAACACCGGGGAGCTGTTTTTT.

This chain uses TRBV3-1 (or the pseudogene TRBV3-2) with TRBJ1-5; tentatively, D is TRBD1 (6 bases). The V and J ends lost 3 bases and 6 bases respectively, with 15 bases between them. This CDR3 has 15 amino acids. Germline V gene sequence: CDR1 LGHDT, CDR2 YNNKEL (reference sequence). CDR3 DNA sequence: TGTGCCAGCAGCCAGGGCAGGGGCCTTTTTCAGCCCCAGCATTTT. Translation gives CASSQGRGLFQPQHF.

The chain recombines TRBV19 with TRBJ2-7; 11 positions match TRBD1. The ends lost 6 bases at V and 4 bases at J; junction bases unmatched: 5. Germline-derived CDR1 and CDR2 are LNHDA and SQIVND (reference sequence). The CDR3 length is 14 residues. The CDR3 is CASSPDRGLYEQYF. The CDR3 nucleotides are TGTGCCAGTAGCCCGGACAGGGGGCTGTACGAGCAGTACTTC.

V is TRBV5-4 and J is TRBJ2-7; no clear D. The CDR3 spans 12 residues. Trimming stripped 0 bases from V and 2 bases from J, with 3 bases between. Germline lookup yields CDR1 SGHNT and CDR2 YYREEE (reference sequence). The CDR3 DNA reads as TGTGCCAGCAGCTTGGATACCTACGAGCAGTACTTC. Protein sequence: CASSLDTYEQYF. The whole variable domain, remainder taken from reference TRBV5-4 and TRBJ2-7, is ETGVTQSPTHLIKTRGQQVTLRCSSQSGHNTVSWYQQALGQGPQFIFQYYREEENGRGNFPPRFSGLQFPNYSSELNVNALELDDSALYLCASSLDTYEQYFGPGTRLTVT.

This clone was seen just once. The rearrangement uses TRBV9 and TRBJ2-2; no definite D call. Trimming removed 7 bases from V and 0 bases from J, with 19 bases in between. The CDR3 extends over 17 amino acids. Germline CDR1 is SGDLS and CDR2 is YYNGEE. CDR3 nucleotides: TGTGCCAGCCACCCGAGCGTACGGCCCGCGAACACCGGGGAGCTGTTTTTT. Its protein product is CASHPSVRPANTGELFF.

This clone was seen just once. The chain carries TRBV9 and TRBJ2-5; TRBD1 is a possible D gene (5 bases). This CDR3 region has 14 residues. Germline V CDR1 and CDR2: SGDLS, YYNGEE. Trimming left V 2 bases short and J 0 bases short, with 8 bases between. CDR3 amino acids: CASSVTGNQETQYF. The CDR3 nucleotides are TGTGCCAGCAGCGTCACAGGTAACCAAGAGACCCAGTACTTC.

The chain has TRBV10-3 and TRBJ1-1, with 7 positions matching TRBD1. Looked up from germline, CDR1 is ENHRY and CDR2 is SYGVKD. Unmatched junction bases numbered 10, after V lost 10 bases and J lost 2 bases. CDR3 length: 14 residues. CDR3 residues: CATETGKYNTEAFF. The CDR3 nucleotides read TGTGCCACCGAGACAGGGAAGTACAACACTGAAGCTTTCTTT.

V usage is TRBV5-1 and J usage is TRBJ2-5, with 7 bases matching TRBD1. V lost 4 bases to trimming and J lost 1 base; unmatched junction nucleotides: 7. The CDR3 has 15 residues. Germline V gene data show CDR1 as SGHRS and CDR2 as YFSETQ. The chain's CDR3 is CASSPGQSLQETQYF. The CDR3 coding sequence is TGCGCCAGCAGCCCGGGACAGTCCCTCCAAGAGACCCAGTACTTC.

V is TRBV5-1 and J is TRBJ1-1, with D possibly being TRBD1 (6 bases). Germline assignment: CDR1 SGHRS and CDR2 YFSETQ. The V end lost 5 bases, the J end lost 4 bases, and 12 bases lay between the germline ends. The CDR3 consists of 13 residues. This CDR3 reads CASRSGDGTEAFF. The CDR3 nucleotides read TGCGCCAGCAGATCAGGGGACGGCACTGAAGCTTTCTTT.

The chain joins TRBV5-8 to TRBJ2-2; D uncertain. Germline V gene data show CDR1 as SGHTS and CDR2 as YDEGEE. Trimming pared 4 bases from V and 2 bases from J, leaving 9 bases between. The length of the CDR3 is 14 residues. DNA of the CDR3: TGTGCCAGCAGCGTTGACACCAACACCGGGGAGCTGTTTTTT. Translated: CASSVDTNTGELFF.

The chain employs TRBV2 and TRBJ1-5; D gene ambiguous. Germline-derived CDR1 and CDR2 are SNHLY and FYNNEI. The CDR3 has 14 residues. The germline V and J ends were trimmed by 6 bases and 0 bases, with 9 bases remaining between them. In nucleotides, the CDR3 is TGTGCCAGCAGCGCGAGATCTAGCAATCAGCCCCAGCATTTT. Translated: CASSARSSNQPQHF.

The chain carries TRBV10-2 and TRBJ1-1; 8 bases are a match to TRBD1. The V and J ends lost 6 bases and 1 base, in that order; junction bases with no gene match: 7. CDR3 length: 15 amino acids. Germline CDR1 and CDR2: WSHSY and SAAADI. The CDR3 reads CASRRGDRGNTEAFF. CDR3 in DNA: TGCGCCAGCAGGCGAGGAGACAGGGGGAACACTGAAGCTTTCTTT.

The CDR3 nucleotides are TGTGCCAGCAGCGAGCGAGGGGGCGGGATCAAAAACATTCAGTACTTC. Its protein product is CASSERGGGIKNIQYF. V gene TRBV2 combines with J gene TRBJ2-4; D might be TRBD1 (7 bases). The ends were cut back, 6 bases at V and 3 bases at J, with 18 bases in the middle. Germline CDR1 is SNHLY and CDR2 is FYNNEI. The CDR3 runs to 16 residues.

This chain links TRBV7-2 with TRBJ2-7; perhaps TRBD1 as D (6 bases). V lost 3 bases, J lost 1 base, and 10 bases lay in between. CDR1 is SGHTA, CDR2 FQGNSA, per germline. The CDR3 has 14 amino acids. This CDR3 is CASSLMTGSYEQYF. Here the CDR3 DNA reads TGTGCCAGCAGCTTGATGACAGGTTCCTACGAGCAGTACTTC.

A few counts support this clone. V usage is TRBV19 and J usage is TRBJ1-2, with 10 bases identical to TRBD1. The germline gives CDR1 LNHDA, CDR2 SQIVND (reference sequence). The CDR3 contains 14 residues. Unmatched junction bases numbered 10, after V lost 8 bases and J lost 7 bases. This chain's CDR3 is CASSFPGQGPGYTF. DNA of the CDR3: TGTGCCAGTTCCTTTCCGGGACAGGGGCCTGGCTACACCTTC.

This sequence joins TRBV11-2 and TRBJ1-1, with a weak D call TRBD1 (5 bases). Germline V CDR1 and CDR2: SGHAT, FQNNGV. The length of the CDR3 is 15 residues. V lost 2 bases, J lost 1 base, and 11 bases lay in between. CDR3 DNA: TGTGCCAGCAGCTTATTAATTACAGGGAACACTGAAGCTTTCTTT. Its translation is CASSLLITGNTEAFF.

This clone turned up a few times. The J gene is TRBJ1-5, the V gene TRBV6-5; TRBD1 aligns across 9 bases. Germline V gene lookup returns CDR1 MNHEY and CDR2 SVGAGI. Trimming removed 5 bases from V and 6 bases from J; junction bases left unmatched: 2. The CDR3 totals 13 residues. CDR3 sequence reads: CASSTGGGQPQHF. Written as DNA, the CDR3 is TGTGCCAGCAGTACAGGGGGCGGTCAGCCCCAGCATTTT.

The V and J genes are TRBV7-6 and TRBJ2-1; 8 nucleotides match TRBD1. The CDR3 runs 16 residues. V shed 1 base, J shed 5 bases, and the junction held 7 bases outside the gene matches. The germline V gene encodes CDR1 SGHVS and CDR2 FNYEAQ. CDR3 DNA: TGTGCCAGCAGCTTAGTGGGGACAGGCCAGAACAATGAGCAGTTCTTC. Amino acid sequence: CASSLVGTGQNNEQFF. Based on the CDR3 plus reference TRBV7-6 and TRBJ2-1, the full variable domain is GAGVSQSPRYKVTKRGQDVALRCDPISGHVSLYWYRQALGQGPEFLTYFNYEAQQDKSGLPNDRFSAERPEGSISTLTIQRTEQRDSAMYRCASSLVGTGQNNEQFFGPGTRLTVL.